This entry concerns a single T cell receptor beta chain. As yet, its antigen is unknown. These data originate in a study of T cell responses to AZD1222 COVID-19 vaccine. Assay used: immunoSEQ multiplex PCR; TCRdb lists only in-frame clones, some missing. Of some 250,000 clones in the sample, roughly 93% were seen once. Trimming cost V 4 bases and J 8 bases; bases outside gene matches: 4. Germline V lookup: CDR1 SGHRS, CDR2 YFSETQ. The CDR3 length is 14 residues. Study outcomes and limitations: Spike-wide coverage was observed for vaccine-associated CD4 TCRs, with dominant responses at 160-218 and 743-854. It should be noted that donors were predominantly white British and more often female, and clonal diversity was possibly underestimated. The peak T cell response came first, and repertoires were sampled only after it.

Second-dose groups at about 4 or about 12 weeks were pooled. Source: peripheral blood, taken 28 days after the second AZD1222 dose. The chain is built from TRBV5-1 and TRBJ2-2; 11 bases map to TRBD2. The origin of this receptor is an adult who received the AZD1222 COVID-19 vaccine. This CDR3 reads CASSPGLAEGELFF. The CDR3 region has the DNA TGCGCCAGCAGCCCGGGACTAGCGGAAGGGGAGCTGTTTTTT. Complete variable domain (other parts from reference TRBV5-1 and TRBJ2-2): KAGVTQTPRYLIKTRGQQVTLSCSPISGHRSVSWYQQTPGQGLQFLFEYFSETQRNKGNFPGRFSGRQFSNSRSEMNVSTLELGDSALYLCASSPGLAEGELFFGEGSRLTVL.